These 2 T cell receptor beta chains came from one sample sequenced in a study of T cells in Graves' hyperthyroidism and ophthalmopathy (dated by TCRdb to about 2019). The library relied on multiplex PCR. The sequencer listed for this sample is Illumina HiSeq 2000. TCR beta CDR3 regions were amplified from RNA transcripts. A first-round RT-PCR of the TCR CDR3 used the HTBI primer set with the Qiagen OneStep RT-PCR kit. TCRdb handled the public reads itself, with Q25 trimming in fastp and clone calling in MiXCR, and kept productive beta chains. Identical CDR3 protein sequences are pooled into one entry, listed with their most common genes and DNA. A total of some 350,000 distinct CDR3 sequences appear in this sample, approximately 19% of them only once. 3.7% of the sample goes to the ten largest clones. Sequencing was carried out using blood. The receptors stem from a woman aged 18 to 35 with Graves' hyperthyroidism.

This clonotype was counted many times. CDR3 loop: CASSLTWTSYEQYF. DNA of the CDR3: TGTGCCAGCAGCTTAACGTGGACTTCCTACGAGCAGTACTTC. The chain joins TRBV7-2 to TRBJ2-7, with D perhaps TRBD2 (5 bases). Germline CDR1 reads SGHTA; CDR2 reads FQGNSA. Trimming stripped 2 bases from V and 1 base from J, with 9 bases between. CDR3 length: 14 residues.

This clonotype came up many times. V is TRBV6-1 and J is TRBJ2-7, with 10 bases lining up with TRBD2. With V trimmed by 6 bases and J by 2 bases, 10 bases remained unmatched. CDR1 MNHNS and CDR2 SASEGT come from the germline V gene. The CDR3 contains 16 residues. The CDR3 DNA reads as TGTGCCAGCAGGTCGGATAGCGGGGGGACCACCTACGAGCAGTACTTC. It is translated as CASRSDSGGTTYEQYF.